The 15 T cell receptor beta chains given below trace back to one sample, sequenced in a study of blood T cell repertoires in COVID-19. Only in-frame clones appear in the TCRdb table, and some are missing; sequencing was by immunoSEQ multiplex PCR. The table records more than 80,000 clones, roughly 83% of them present only once. The sample was peripheral blood. These receptors all come from a man in his forties or fifties with active COVID-19.

The V and J genes are TRBV7-3 and TRBJ2-1; 7 bases align to TRBD2. J gave up 4 bases and V 5 bases, and 11 bases lay outside the gene matches. The CDR3 spans 16 residues. Germline V CDR1 and CDR2: SGHTA, FQGTGA. CDR3: CASSIQSGNLYNEQFF. In nucleotides, the CDR3 is TGTGCCAGCAGCATCCAAAGCGGGAACCTATACAATGAGCAGTTCTTC. The whole variable domain, filled in from reference TRBV7-3 and TRBJ2-1, reads GAGVSQTPSNKVTEKGKYVELRCDPISGHTALYWYRQSLGQGPEFLIYFQGTGAADDSGLPNDRFFAVRPEGSVSTLKIQRTERGDSAVYLCASSIQSGNLYNEQFFGPGTRLTVL.

The rearrangement links TRBV11-3 to TRBJ2-1; 10 positions agree with TRBD2. The CDR3 totals 16 residues. The junction had 11 bases not matched to a gene; V was cut back by 5 bases and J by 7 bases. The germline CDR1 and CDR2 sequences are SGHNT and YENEEA. The CDR3 here is CASSLTTSGELNEQFF. In nucleotides, the CDR3 is TGTGCCAGCAGCCTCACCACTAGCGGGGAACTGAATGAGCAGTTCTTC.

The genes are TRBV4-2 and TRBJ2-5; D may be TRBD2 (6 bases). The CDR3 sequence is 14 residues long. The germline V gene encodes CDR1 LGHNA and CDR2 YNFKEQ. The germline V and J ends were trimmed by 2 bases and 4 bases, with 11 bases remaining between them. CDR3 nucleotide sequence: TGTGCCAGCAGCCAATCGCAGGGAGGAGAGACCCAGTACTTC. Translation: CASSQSQGGETQYF.

J is TRBJ1-6 and V is TRBV7-2; TRBD1 might be the D (6 bases). V was clipped by 5 bases and J by 7 bases, with 15 bases between them. The CDR3 is 15 amino acids. Germline CDR1 and CDR2: SGHTA and FQGNSA. This CDR3 reads CASSQGTGTNSPLHF. The DNA for the CDR3 is TGTGCCAGCAGCCAAGGAACAGGGACAAATTCACCCCTCCACTTT.

This clone was counted only a few times. The chain uses TRBV10-3 and TRBJ1-5; 8 bases match TRBD1. The CDR3 contains 13 residues. Germline V CDR1 and CDR2: ENHRY, SYGVKD. Trimming cost V 4 bases and J 7 bases; bases outside gene matches: 3. The DNA for the CDR3 is TGTGCCATCAGTGCACAGGGGGACCAGCCCCAGCATTTT. Protein product: CAISAQGDQPQHF.

This clone has a single count. The rearrangement uses TRBV18 and TRBJ1-5; D unclear. Trimming stripped 2 bases from V and 7 bases from J, with 18 bases between. In germline, CDR1 is KGHSH, CDR2 LQKENI. This CDR3 spans 16 amino acids. As DNA, the CDR3 is TGTGCCAGCTCACCAGTCCGGCCCGAGGATGGCCAGCCCCAGCATTTT. It encodes CASSPVRPEDGQPQHF.

V and J are TRBV24-1 and TRBJ2-5; 9 bases line up with TRBD2. This CDR3 region has 15 residues. CDR1 and CDR2 (germline): KGHDR, SFDVKD. The V segment lost 4 bases and the J segment 4 bases; nucleotides outside the gene matches: 6. CDR3 in DNA: TGTGCCACCAGTGAAGGTAGCGGGAGTGGAGAGACCCAGTACTTC. Translating gives CATSEGSGSGETQYF.

This sequence joins TRBV29-1 and TRBJ1-2; TRBD1 agrees at 7 bases. This CDR3 spans 14 amino acids. CDR1 is SQVTM and CDR2 is ANQGSEA in the germline V gene. V trimming: 6 bases; J trimming: 5 bases; junction bases outside the gene matches: 12. The chain's CDR3 is CSVRGGEGQYGYTF. CDR3 nucleotides: TGCAGCGTCCGAGGGGGAGAGGGACAGTATGGCTACACCTTC.

This sequence joins TRBV25-1 and TRBJ1-1, with D perhaps matching TRBD1 (6 bases). The V gene's germline CDR1 is MGHDK and CDR2 SYGVNS. Trimming shortened V by 8 bases and J by 3 bases, and 13 bases separated the two germline ends. This CDR3 is built from 13 residues. The CDR3 coding sequence is TGTGCCAGCGTGGGTACAGGGTACACTGAAGCTTTCTTT. Translated, it gives CASVGTGYTEAFF.

The CDR3 spells CASSKRSRGLIWSETQYF. As DNA, the CDR3 is TGTGCCAGCAGCAAACGTTCGAGGGGACTAATTTGGTCGGAGACCCAGTACTTC. V usage is TRBV21-1 and J usage is TRBJ2-5; TRBD2, the table's D call, was not compared with the DNA. TRBV21-1 is a recognized pseudogene. The CDR3 has 18 residues.

V is TRBV28 and J is TRBJ2-3; 7 bases agree with TRBD1. Trimming cost V 6 bases and J 4 bases; bases outside gene matches: 7. Germline assignment: CDR1 MDHEN and CDR2 SYDVKM. The CDR3 spans 14 residues. This CDR3 reads CASSTNRGPDTQYF. The CDR3 coding sequence is TGTGCCAGCAGCACAAACAGGGGCCCAGATACGCAGTATTTT.

This chain connects TRBV5-1 to TRBJ2-7, with TRBD1 matching over 12 bases. V lost 4 bases, J lost 5 bases, and 7 bases stayed unmatched. The length of the CDR3 is 15 residues. Germline CDR1 SGHRS, CDR2 YFSETQ. The CDR3, as DNA: TGCGCCAGCAGCGTGGGACAGGGGGCAAACGACGAGCAGTACTTC. Protein product: CASSVGQGANDEQYF.

This rearrangement joins TRBV19 to TRBJ1-1, with 11 bases that match TRBD1. Germline assignment: CDR1 LNHDA and CDR2 SQIVND (reference sequence). Unmatched junction bases numbered 15, after V lost 6 bases and J lost 6 bases. This CDR3 has 17 residues. This chain's CDR3 is CASRTLDRGRAGAEAFF. In nucleotides, the CDR3 is TGTGCCAGTAGGACTCTGGACAGGGGGCGGGCGGGCGCTGAAGCTTTCTTT.

This clone was seen once. V and J are TRBV18 and TRBJ2-7; 8 nucleotides line up with TRBD1. CDR3 length: 15 amino acids. J lost 6 bases, V lost 1 base, and 8 bases had no gene match. Germline assignment: CDR1 KGHSH and CDR2 LQKENI. CDR3 protein: CASSPLPDRVAEQYF. The CDR3 DNA reads TGTGCCAGCTCACCACTCCCGGACAGGGTCGCCGAGCAGTACTTC.

The rearrangement links TRBV30 to TRBJ1-4; possibly TRBD1 for D (6 bases). CDR3 length equals 14 residues. Germline V gene sequence: CDR1 GTSNPN, CDR2 SVGIG (reference sequence). V lost 1 base, J lost 7 bases, and 13 bases lay in between. This CDR3 is CAWSATQGTEKLFF. CDR3 nucleotides: TGTGCCTGGAGTGCGACACAGGGTACTGAAAAACTGTTTTTT.